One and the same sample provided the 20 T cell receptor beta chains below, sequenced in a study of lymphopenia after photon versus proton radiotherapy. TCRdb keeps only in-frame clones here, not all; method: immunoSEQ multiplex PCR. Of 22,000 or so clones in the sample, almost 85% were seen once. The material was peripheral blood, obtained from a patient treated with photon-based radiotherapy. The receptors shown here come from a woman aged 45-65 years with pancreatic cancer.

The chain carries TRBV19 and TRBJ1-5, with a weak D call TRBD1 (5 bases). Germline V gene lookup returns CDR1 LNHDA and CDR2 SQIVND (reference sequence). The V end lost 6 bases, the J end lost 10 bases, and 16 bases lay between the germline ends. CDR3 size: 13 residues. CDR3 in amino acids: CASSPTTGDPQHF. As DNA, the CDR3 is TGTGCCAGTAGCCCTACTACAGGAGACCCCCAGCATTTT.

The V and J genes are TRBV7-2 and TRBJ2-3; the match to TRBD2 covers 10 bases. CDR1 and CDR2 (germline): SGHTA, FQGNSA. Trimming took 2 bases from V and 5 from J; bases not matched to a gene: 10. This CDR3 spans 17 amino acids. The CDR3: CASSLRGAGGPIDTQYF. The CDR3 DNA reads TGTGCCAGCAGCTTACGAGGAGCGGGAGGGCCCATAGATACGCAGTATTTT.

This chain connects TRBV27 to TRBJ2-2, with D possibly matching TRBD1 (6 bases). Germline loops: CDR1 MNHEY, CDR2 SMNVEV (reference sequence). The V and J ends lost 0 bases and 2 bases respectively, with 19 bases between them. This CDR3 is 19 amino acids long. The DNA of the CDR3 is TGTGCCAGCAGTTTATCCCAAGGGCAGGGGTGGGTTAACACCGGGGAGCTGTTTTTT. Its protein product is CASSLSQGQGWVNTGELFF.

CDR3 loop: CASSPQSTDTQYF. The CDR3 nucleotides read TGTGCCAGCAGCCCCCAAAGCACAGATACGCAGTATTTT. The chain couples TRBV14 to TRBJ2-3, with D uncertain. Trimming stripped 4 bases from V and 0 bases from J, with 5 bases between. Looked up from germline, CDR1 is SGHDN and CDR2 is FVKESK. The CDR3 is 13 amino acids.

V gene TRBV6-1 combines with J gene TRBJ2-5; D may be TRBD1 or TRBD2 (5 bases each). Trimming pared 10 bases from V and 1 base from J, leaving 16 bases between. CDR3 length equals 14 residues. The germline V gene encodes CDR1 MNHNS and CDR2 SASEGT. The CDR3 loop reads CAIRDQVGQETQYF. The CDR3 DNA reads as TGTGCCATCCGGGACCAGGTCGGCCAAGAGACCCAGTACTTC.

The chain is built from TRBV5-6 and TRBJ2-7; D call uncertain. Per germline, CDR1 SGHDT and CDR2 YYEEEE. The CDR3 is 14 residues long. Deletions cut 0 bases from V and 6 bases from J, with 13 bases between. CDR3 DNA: TGTGCCAGCAGCTTGGGACGCTTATCCGTCGAGCAGTACTTC. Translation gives CASSLGRLSVEQYF.

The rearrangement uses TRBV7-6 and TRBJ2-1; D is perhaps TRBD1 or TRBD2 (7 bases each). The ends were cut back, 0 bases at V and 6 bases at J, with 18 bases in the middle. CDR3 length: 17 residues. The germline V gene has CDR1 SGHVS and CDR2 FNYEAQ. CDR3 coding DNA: TGTGCCAGCAGCTTAGCGCAGGGGGGAGGGCTGTTCAATGAGCAGTTCTTC. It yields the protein CASSLAQGGGLFNEQFF. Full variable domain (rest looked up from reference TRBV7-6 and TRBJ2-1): GAGVSQSPRYKVTKRGQDVALRCDPISGHVSLYWYRQALGQGPEFLTYFNYEAQQDKSGLPNDRFSAERPEGSISTLTIQRTEQRDSAMYRCASSLAQGGGLFNEQFFGPGTRLTVL.

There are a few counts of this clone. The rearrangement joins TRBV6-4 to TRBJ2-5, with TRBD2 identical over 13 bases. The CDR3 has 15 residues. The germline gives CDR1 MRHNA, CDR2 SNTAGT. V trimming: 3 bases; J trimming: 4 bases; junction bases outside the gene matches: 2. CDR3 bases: TGTGCCAGCAGTGAACTAGCGGGAGGGCCAGAGACCCAGTACTTC. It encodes CASSELAGGPETQYF.

Here the CDR3 reads CASSLIGELFF. In DNA, the CDR3 is TGCGCCAGCAGCTTAATCGGGGAGCTGTTTTTT. J is TRBJ2-2 and V is TRBV5-1; D remains ambiguous. The germline V gene encodes CDR1 SGHRS and CDR2 YFSETQ. CDR3 length: 11 amino acids. V dropped 2 bases and J dropped 7 bases, with 3 bases sitting between them.

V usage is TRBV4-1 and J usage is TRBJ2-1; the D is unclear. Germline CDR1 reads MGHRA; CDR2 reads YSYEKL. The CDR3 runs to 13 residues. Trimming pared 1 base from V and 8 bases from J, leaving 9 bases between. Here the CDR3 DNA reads TGCGCCAGCAGCCAAGCAAGGTGGGATGAGCAGTTCTTC. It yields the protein CASSQARWDEQFF.

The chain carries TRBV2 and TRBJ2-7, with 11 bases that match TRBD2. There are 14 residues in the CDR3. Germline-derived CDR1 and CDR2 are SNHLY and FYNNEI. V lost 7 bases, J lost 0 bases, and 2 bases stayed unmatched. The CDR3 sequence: CASILAGASYEQYF. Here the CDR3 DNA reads TGTGCCAGCATACTAGCGGGAGCCTCCTACGAGCAGTACTTC.

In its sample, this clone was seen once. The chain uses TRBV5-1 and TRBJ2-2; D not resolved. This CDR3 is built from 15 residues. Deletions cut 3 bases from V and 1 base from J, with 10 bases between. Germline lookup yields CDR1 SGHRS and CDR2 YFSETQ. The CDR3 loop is CASSSRALNTGELFF. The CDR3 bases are TGCGCCAGCAGCTCCCGGGCCCTGAACACCGGGGAGCTGTTTTTT.

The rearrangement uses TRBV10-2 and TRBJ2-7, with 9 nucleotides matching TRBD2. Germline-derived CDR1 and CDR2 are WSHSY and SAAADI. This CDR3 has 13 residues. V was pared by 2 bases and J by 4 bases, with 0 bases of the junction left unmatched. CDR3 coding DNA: TGCGCCAGCAGTGAGGGACTAGCGTACGAGCAGTACTTC. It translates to CASSEGLAYEQYF.

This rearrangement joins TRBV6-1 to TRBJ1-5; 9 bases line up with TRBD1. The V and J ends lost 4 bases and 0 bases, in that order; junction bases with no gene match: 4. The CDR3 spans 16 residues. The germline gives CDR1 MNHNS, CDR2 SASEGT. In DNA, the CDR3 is TGTGCCAGCAGTGTACTACAGGGGGCTAGCAATCAGCCCCAGCATTTT. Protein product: CASSVLQGASNQPQHF.

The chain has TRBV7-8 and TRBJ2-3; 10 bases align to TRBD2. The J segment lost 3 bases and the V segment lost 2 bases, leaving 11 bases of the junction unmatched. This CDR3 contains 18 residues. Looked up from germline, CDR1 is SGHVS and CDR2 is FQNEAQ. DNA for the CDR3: TGTGCCAGCAGCTTAACTTTGGCTAGCGGGAGAGGAACAGATACGCAGTATTTT. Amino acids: CASSLTLASGRGTDTQYF. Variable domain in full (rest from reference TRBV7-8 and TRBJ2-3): GAGVSQSPRYKVAKRGQDVALRCDPISGHVSLFWYQQALGQGPEFLTYFQNEAQLDKSGLPSDRFFAERPEGSVSTLKIQRTQQEDSAVYLCASSLTLASGRGTDTQYFGPGTRLTVL.

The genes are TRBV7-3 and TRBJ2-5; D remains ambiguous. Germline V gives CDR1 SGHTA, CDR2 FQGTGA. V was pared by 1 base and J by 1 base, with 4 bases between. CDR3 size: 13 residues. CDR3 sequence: CASSLMGQETQYF. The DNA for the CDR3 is TGTGCCAGCAGCTTAATGGGCCAAGAGACCCAGTACTTC.

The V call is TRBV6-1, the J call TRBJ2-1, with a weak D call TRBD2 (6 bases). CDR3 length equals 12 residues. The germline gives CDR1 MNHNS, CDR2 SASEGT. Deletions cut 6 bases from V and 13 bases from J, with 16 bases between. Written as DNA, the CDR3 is TGTGCCAGCAGGCGGGACTCTTCTATTCAGTTCTTC. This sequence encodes CASRRDSSIQFF.

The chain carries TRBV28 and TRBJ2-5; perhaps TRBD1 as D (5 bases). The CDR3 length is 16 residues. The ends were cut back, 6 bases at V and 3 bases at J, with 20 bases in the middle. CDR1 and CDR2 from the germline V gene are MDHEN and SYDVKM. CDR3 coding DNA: TGTGCCAGCAGCTATTTAGGGGTAGTATTTGAAGAGACCCAGTACTTC. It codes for CASSYLGVVFEETQYF.

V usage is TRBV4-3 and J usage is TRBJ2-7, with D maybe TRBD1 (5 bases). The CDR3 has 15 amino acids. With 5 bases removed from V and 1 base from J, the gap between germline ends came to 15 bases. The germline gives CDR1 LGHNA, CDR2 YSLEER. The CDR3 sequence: CASSARLAGSYEQYF. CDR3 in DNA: TGCGCCAGCAGCGCCCGCTTGGCAGGGTCCTACGAGCAGTACTTC.

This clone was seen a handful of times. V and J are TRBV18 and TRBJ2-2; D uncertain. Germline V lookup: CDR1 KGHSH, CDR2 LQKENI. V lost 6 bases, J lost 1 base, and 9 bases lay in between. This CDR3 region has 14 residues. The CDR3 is CASSPKGNTGELFF. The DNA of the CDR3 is TGTGCCAGCTCCCCCAAGGGGAACACCGGGGAGCTGTTTTTT.